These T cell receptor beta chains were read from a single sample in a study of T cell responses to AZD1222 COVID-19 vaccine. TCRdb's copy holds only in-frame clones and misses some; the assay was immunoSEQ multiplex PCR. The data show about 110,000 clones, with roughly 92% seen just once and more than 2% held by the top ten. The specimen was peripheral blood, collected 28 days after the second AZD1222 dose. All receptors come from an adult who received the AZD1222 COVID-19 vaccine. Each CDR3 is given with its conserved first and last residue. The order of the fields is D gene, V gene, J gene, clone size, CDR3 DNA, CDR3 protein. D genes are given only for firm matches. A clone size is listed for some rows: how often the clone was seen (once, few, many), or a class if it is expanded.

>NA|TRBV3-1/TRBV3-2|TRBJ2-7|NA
TGTGCCAGCAGCCTGCGCGACTACGAGCAGTACTTC
CASSLRDYEQYF
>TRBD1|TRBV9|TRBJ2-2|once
TGTGCCAGCAGCGTAGGCGACAGGGATACCGGGGAGCTGTTTTTT
CASSVGDRDTGELFF
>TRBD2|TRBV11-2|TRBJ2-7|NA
TGTGCCAGCACCTCCGGGACTAGCTACGAGCAGTACTTC
CASTSGTSYEQYF
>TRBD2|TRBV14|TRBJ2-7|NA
TGTGCCAGCAGCCAAGACCCGGGACTAGCGAGGAACTACGAGCAGTACTTC
CASSQDPGLARNYEQYF
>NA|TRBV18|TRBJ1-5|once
TGTGCCAGCTCACCACGTCAGGGGAATCAGCCCCAGCATTTT
CASSPRQGNQPQHF
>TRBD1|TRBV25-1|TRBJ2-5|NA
TGTGCCAGCAGTGACCAGGGGGCGGGAGAGACCCAGTACTTC
CASSDQGAGETQYF
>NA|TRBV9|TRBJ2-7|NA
TGTGCCAGCAGCCCCCAGGGCTACGAGCAGTACTTC
CASSPQGYEQYF
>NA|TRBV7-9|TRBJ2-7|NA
TGTGCCAGCAGCTCCACCCGGAGGGACTACGAGCAGTACTTC
CASSSTRRDYEQYF
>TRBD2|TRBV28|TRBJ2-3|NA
TGTGCCAGCAGTCCCCCTGGTCTAGCGGGGGGCCGAGATACGCAGTATTTT
CASSPPGLAGGRDTQYF
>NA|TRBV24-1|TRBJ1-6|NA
TGTGCCACCAGTAACGGATATAATTCACCCCTCCACTTT
CATSNGYNSPLHF
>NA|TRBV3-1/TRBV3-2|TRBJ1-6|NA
TGTGCCAGCAGCCGGTCGCCCAGGGTTTATAATTCACCCCTCCACTTT
CASSRSPRVYNSPLHF
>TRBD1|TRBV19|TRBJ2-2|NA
TGTGCCAGTTCGACAGGGGACAATGGCGGGGAGCTGTTTTTT
CASSTGDNGGELFF
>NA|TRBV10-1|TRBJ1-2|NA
TGCGCCAGCAGGACCGCAGACCTTATATATGGCTACACCTTC
CASRTADLIYGYTF
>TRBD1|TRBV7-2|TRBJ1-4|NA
TGTGCCAGCAGCTGGACCTTGGACAGGGGGACAACTAATGAAAAACTGTTTTTT
CASSWTLDRGTTNEKLFF
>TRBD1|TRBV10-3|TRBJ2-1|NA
TGTGCCATCAGTGCGGGACAGGGGTTCTACAATGAGCAGTTCTTC
CAISAGQGFYNEQFF
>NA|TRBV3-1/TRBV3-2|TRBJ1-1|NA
TGTGCCAGCAGCCGGATCCGGGAAGGAACTGAAGCTTTCTTT
CASSRIREGTEAFF
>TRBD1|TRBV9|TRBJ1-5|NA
TGTGCCAGCAGCGCGGGACAGGCTAGCAATCAGCCCCAGCATTTT
CASSAGQASNQPQHF
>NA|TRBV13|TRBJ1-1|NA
TGTGCCAGCAGCTGGGGAAGGGGGAGCGCTTTCTTT
CASSWGRGSAFF
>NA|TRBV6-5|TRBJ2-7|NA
TGTGCCAGCAGTTACTCCCCAGGGGAGATCGGCGAGCAGTACTTC
CASSYSPGEIGEQYF
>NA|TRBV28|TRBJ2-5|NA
TGTGCCACCCTGGGAGACACAGAACAAGAGACCCAGTACTTC
CATLGDTEQETQYF
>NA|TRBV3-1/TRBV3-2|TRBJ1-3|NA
TGTGCCAGCAGCCAAGATGGTAGGGGAAACACCATATATTTT
CASSQDGRGNTIYF
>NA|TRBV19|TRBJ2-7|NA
TGTGCCAGTAGTCCACAGGTTTCTTACCACGAGCAGTACTTC
CASSPQVSYHEQYF
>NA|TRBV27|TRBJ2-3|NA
TGTGCCAGCAGTTTTTTGGGCACAGATACGCAGTATTTT
CASSFLGTDTQYF
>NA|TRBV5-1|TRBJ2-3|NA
TGCGCCAGCAGCTCTACAGGAGTCACAGATACGCAGTATTTT
CASSSTGVTDTQYF
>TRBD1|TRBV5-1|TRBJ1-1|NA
TGCGCCAGCAGCTTGGGGACAGGGATTTTAGGCTACACTGAAGCTTTCTTT
CASSLGTGILGYTEAFF
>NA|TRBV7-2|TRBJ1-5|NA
TGTGCCAGCAGCTTAGGCAGGGTTCAGCCCCAGCATTTT
CASSLGRVQPQHF
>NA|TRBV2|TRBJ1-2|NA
TGTGCCAGCAGTGTGCAGGGTGACTTCTATGGCTACACCTTC
CASSVQGDFYGYTF
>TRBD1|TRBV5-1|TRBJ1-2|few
TGCGCCAGCAGCCCGTGGACAGGGCAGGACTATGGCTACACCTTC
CASSPWTGQDYGYTF
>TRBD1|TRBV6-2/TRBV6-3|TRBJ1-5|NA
TGTGCCAGCAGTGAGGGGACAGGGTGGATTCAGCCCCAGCATTTT
CASSEGTGWIQPQHF
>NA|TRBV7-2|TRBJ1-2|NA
TGTGCCAGCAGCTTAGTCGAGGGCGGCTATGGCTACACCTTC
CASSLVEGGYGYTF
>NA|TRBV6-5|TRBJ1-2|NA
TGTGCCAGCAGTTACGAGGGAAGGTTGGGCTACACCTTC
CASSYEGRLGYTF
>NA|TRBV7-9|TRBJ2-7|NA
TGTGCCAGCAGCTCACCCCACCGGGGCCCCTATCCCCGCTACGAGCAGTACTTC
CASSSPHRGPYPRYEQYF
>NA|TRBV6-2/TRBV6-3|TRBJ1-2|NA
TGTGCCAGCAGCCGTCCGGATCGGAACTATGGCTACACCTTC
CASSRPDRNYGYTF